These 5 T cell receptor beta chains originate from one sample sequenced in a study of CD8 T cells in Susac syndrome. An amount of RNA that ranged from roughly 0.45 to 1 ug was reverse transcribed with random hexamers. TCRdb redid the calling of the immunoSEQ multiplex PCR reads with MiXCR, one entry per CDR3 protein. This table has roughly 130,000 distinct CDR3 sequences, about 95% appearing once. The sequencing input was CD4+ T cells from PBMCs. The receptors were gathered from a human donor in good health.

V is TRBV18 and J is TRBJ2-5; D uncertain. The V end was cut by 3 bases, the J end by 2 bases, with 7 bases between. Germline V gene lookup returns CDR1 KGHSH and CDR2 LQKENI. The CDR3 is 13 amino acids. The CDR3 protein is CASSPRKQETQYF. Written as DNA, the CDR3 is TGTGCCAGCTCACCCCGTAAACAAGAGACCCAGTACTTC.

V usage is TRBV11-2 and J usage is TRBJ2-7; 10 positions agree with TRBD1. There are 14 residues in the CDR3. V was pared by 5 bases and J by 2 bases, with 3 bases of the junction left unmatched. The germline V gene encodes CDR1 SGHAT and CDR2 FQNNGV. The CDR3 coding sequence is TGTGCCAGCAGCGTGACAGGGGGCCCCTACGAGCAGTACTTC. Translating gives CASSVTGGPYEQYF.

The genes are TRBV3-1 and TRBJ2-7; D uncertain. Trimming removed 1 base at V and 3 bases at J, with 13 bases between. The CDR3 has 15 amino acids. Germline V gene sequence: CDR1 LGHDT, CDR2 YNNKEL (reference sequence). CDR3 coding DNA: TGTGCCAGCAGCCAAGTCTCAGGTTGGAACTACGAGCAGTACTTC. Its translation is CASSQVSGWNYEQYF.

The J gene is TRBJ2-3, the V gene TRBV18; D uncertain. This CDR3 comprises 14 residues. The ends were cut back, 0 bases at V and 2 bases at J, with 6 bases in the middle. CDR1 and CDR2 from the germline V gene are KGHSH and LQKENI. The CDR3 region is CASSPPSATDTQYF. The CDR3 DNA reads TGTGCCAGCTCACCACCGTCCGCCACAGATACGCAGTATTTT.

The rearrangement uses TRBV7-9 and TRBJ2-3, with 7 bases fitting TRBD2. Unmatched junction bases numbered 2, after V lost 3 bases and J lost 2 bases. CDR1 is SEHNR and CDR2 is FQNEAQ in the germline V gene (reference sequence). The CDR3 length is 14 residues. The CDR3, as DNA: TGTGCCAGCAGCTTGAGCGGGGTCACAGATACGCAGTATTTT. Protein sequence: CASSLSGVTDTQYF.